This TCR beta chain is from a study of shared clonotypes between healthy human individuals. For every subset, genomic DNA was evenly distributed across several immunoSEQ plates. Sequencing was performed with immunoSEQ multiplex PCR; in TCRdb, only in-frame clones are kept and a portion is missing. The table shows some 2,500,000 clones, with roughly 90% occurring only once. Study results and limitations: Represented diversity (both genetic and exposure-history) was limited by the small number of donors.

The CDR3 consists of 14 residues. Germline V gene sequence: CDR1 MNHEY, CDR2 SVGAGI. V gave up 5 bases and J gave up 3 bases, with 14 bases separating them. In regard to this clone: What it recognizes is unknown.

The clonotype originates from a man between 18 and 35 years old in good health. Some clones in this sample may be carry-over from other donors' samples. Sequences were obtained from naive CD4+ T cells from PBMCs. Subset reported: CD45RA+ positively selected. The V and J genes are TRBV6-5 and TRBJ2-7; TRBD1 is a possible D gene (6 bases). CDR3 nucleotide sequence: TGTGCCAGCAGTCTCCTCGGACAGCGCTACGAGCAGTACTTC. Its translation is CASSLLGQRYEQYF.